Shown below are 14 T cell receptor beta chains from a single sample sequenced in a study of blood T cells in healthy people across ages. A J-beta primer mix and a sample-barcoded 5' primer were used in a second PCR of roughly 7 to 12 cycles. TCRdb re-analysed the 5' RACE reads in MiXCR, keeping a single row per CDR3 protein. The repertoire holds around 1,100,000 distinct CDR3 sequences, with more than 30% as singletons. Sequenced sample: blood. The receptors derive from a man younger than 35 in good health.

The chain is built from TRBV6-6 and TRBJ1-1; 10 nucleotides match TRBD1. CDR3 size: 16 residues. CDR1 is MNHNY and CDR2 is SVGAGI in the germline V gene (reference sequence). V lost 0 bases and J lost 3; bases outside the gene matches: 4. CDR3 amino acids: CASSYSWDRGDTEAFF. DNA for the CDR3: TGTGCCAGCAGTTACTCTTGGGACAGGGGTGACACTGAAGCTTTCTTT.

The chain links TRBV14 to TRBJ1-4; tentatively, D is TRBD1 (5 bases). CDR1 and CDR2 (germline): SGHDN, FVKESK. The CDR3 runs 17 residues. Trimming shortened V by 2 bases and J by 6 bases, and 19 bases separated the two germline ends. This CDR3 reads CASSQNPVYLGDEKLFF. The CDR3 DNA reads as TGTGCCAGCAGCCAAAATCCGGTCTATCTGGGGGATGAAAAACTGTTTTTT.

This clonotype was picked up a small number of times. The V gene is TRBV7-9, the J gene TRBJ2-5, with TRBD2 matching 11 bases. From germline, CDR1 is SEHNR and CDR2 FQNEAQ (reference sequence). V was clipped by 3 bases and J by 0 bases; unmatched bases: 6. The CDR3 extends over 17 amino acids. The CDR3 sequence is CASSLGGTSGYQETQYF. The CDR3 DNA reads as TGTGCCAGCAGCTTGGGGGGGACTAGCGGATACCAAGAGACCCAGTACTTC.

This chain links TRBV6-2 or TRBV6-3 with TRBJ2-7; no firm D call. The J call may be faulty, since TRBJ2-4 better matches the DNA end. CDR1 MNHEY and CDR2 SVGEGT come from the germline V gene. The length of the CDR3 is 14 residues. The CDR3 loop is CASSFRATINIQYF. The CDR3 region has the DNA TGTGCCAGCAGCTTCCGGGCTACGATAAACATTCAGTACTTC.

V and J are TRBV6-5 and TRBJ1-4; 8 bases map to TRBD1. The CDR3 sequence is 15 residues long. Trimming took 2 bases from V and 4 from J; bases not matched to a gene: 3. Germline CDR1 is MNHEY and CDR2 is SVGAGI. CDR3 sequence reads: CASSYATGVNEKLFF. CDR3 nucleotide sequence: TGTGCCAGCAGTTACGCGACAGGGGTTAATGAAAAACTGTTTTTT.

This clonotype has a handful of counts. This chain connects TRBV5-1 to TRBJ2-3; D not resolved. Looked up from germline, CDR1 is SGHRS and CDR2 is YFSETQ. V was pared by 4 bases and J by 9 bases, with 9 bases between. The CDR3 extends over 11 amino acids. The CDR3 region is CASSEDLTQYF. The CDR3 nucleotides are TGCGCCAGCAGCGAGGATCTCACGCAGTATTTT.

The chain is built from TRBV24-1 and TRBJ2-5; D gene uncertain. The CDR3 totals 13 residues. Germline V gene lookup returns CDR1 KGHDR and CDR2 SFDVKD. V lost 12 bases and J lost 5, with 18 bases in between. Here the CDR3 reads CASFQPAVETQYF. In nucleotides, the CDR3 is TGTGCCTCCTTCCAGCCCGCGGTCGAGACCCAGTACTTC.

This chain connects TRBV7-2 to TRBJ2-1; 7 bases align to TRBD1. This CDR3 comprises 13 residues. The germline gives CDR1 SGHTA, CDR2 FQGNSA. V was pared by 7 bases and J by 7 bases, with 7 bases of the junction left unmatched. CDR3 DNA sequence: TGTGCCAGCACCGAGGGGGCGGTAAATGAGCAGTTCTTC. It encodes CASTEGAVNEQFF.

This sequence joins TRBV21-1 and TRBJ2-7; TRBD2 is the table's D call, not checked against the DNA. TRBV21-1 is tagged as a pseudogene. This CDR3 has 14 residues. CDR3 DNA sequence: TGTGCCAGCAGCAATGTTAAGTCCACCTACGAGCAGTACTTC. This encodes CASSNVKSTYEQYF.

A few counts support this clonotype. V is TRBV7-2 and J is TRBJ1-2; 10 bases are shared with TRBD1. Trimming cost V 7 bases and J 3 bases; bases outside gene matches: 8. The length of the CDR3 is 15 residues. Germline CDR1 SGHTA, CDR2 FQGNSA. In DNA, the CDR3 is TGTGCCAGCACCAATGACAGGGGGCGTCACTATGGCTACACCTTC. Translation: CASTNDRGRHYGYTF.

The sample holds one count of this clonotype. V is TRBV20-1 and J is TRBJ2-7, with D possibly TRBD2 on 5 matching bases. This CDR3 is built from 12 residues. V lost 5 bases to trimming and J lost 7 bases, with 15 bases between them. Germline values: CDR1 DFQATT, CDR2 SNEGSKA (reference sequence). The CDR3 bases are TGCAGTGCTGCGACTAATTACAATGAGCAGTACTTC. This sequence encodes CSAATNYNEQYF.

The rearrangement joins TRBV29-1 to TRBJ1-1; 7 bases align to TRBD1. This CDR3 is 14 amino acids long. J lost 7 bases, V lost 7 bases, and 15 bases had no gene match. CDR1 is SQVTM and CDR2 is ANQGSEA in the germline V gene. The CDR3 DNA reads TGCAGCGGTAACAGGGGAGGTGTGTACGGTGAAGCTTTCTTT. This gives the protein CSGNRGGVYGEAFF. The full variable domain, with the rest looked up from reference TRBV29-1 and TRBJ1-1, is SAVISQKPSRDICQRGTSLTIQCQVDSQVTMMFWYRQQPGQSLTLIATANQGSEATYESGFVIDKFPISRPNLTFSTLTVSNMSPEDSSIYLCSGNRGGVYGEAFFGQGTRLTVV.

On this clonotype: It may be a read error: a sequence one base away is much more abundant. The CDR3 sequence: CASSPFPTSSDRINYEQYF. CDR3 DNA: TGCGCCAGCAGCCCCTTCCCGACCTCGTCGGACAGAATAAACTACGAGCAGTACTTC. V is TRBV5-1 and J is TRBJ2-7, with a weak D call TRBD1 (6 bases). Between the trimmed V and J ends, which lost 4 bases and 3 bases, there was a span of 29 bases. The CDR3 covers 19 residues. Germline V gene sequence: CDR1 SGHRS, CDR2 YFSETQ.

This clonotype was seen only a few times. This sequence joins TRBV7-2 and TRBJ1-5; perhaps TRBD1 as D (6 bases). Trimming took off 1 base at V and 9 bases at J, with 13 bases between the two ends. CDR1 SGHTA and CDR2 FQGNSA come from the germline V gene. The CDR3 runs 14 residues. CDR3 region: CASSLEQGVRPQHF. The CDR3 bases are TGTGCCAGCAGCTTAGAACAGGGAGTTCGGCCCCAGCATTTT.